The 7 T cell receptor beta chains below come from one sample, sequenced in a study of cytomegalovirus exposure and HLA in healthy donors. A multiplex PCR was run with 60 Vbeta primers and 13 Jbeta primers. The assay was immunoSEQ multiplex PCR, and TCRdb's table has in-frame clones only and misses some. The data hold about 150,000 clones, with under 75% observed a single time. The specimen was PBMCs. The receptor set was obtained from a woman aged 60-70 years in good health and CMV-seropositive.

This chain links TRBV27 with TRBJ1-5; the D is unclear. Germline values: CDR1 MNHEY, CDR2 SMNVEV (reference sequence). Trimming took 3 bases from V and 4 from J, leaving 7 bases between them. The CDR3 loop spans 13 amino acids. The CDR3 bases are TGTGCCAGCAGTTTGTCCTATAATCAGCCCCAGCATTTT. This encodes CASSLSYNQPQHF.

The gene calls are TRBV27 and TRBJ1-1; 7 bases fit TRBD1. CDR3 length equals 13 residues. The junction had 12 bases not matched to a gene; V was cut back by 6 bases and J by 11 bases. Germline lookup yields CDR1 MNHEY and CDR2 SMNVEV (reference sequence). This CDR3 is CASSPTGARRAFF. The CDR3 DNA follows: TGTGCCAGCAGCCCAACAGGGGCGAGGAGGGCTTTCTTT.

The CDR3 reads CASSGPYEQYF. For the CDR3, the DNA is TGTGCCAGTAGTGGGCCCTACGAGCAGTACTTC. The chain combines TRBV19 with TRBJ2-7; D call uncertain. Germline V CDR1 and CDR2: LNHDA, SQIVND (reference sequence). The CDR3 is made up of 11 amino acids. V lost 5 bases, J lost 2 bases, and 4 bases lay in between.

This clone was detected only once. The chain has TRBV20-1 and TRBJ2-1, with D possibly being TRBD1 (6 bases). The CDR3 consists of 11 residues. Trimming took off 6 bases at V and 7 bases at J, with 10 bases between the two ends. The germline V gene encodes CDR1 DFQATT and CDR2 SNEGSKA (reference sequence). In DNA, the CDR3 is TGCAGTGCATACAGGGAAAATGAGCAGTTCTTC. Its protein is CSAYRENEQFF.

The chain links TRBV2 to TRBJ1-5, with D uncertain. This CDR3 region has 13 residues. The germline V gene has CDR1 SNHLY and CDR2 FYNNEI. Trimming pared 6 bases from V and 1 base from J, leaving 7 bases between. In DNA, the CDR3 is TGTGCCAGCAGGGGAGGCAGCAATCAGCCCCAGCATTTT. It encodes CASRGGSNQPQHF.

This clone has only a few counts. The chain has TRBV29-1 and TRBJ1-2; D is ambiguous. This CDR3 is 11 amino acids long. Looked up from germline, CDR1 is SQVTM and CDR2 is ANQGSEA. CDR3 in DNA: TGCAACTGCGGGGATAACTATGGCTACACCTTC. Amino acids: CNCGDNYGYTF.

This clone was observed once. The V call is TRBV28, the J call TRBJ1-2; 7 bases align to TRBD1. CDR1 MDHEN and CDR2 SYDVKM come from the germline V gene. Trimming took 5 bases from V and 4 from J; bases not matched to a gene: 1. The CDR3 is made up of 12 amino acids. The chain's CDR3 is CASSRDSYGYTF. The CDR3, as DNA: TGTGCCAGCAGTAGGGACAGCTATGGCTACACCTTC.